Below are 3 T cell receptor beta chains sequenced from a single sample in a study of blood T cell repertoires in COVID-19. Libraries were prepared by immunoSEQ multiplex PCR; TCRdb keeps only in-frame clonotypes and omits some of them. This repertoire shows fewer than 25,000 clones, around 86% found once; its top ten account for 4% to 6%. Sequenced input: peripheral blood. These receptor sequences come from a man aged 50 to 60 with active COVID-19.

The chain links TRBV9 to TRBJ2-5, with a weak D call TRBD1 (6 bases). The germline V gene encodes CDR1 SGDLS and CDR2 YYNGEE. This CDR3 region has 15 residues. V gave up 1 base and J gave up 4 bases, with 14 bases separating them. The CDR3 DNA sequence: TGTGCCAGCAGCGTATCGACAGGCTCGGGAGAGACCCAGTACTTC. This gives the protein CASSVSTGSGETQYF.

The chain employs TRBV6-6 and TRBJ2-5, with 7 bases fitting TRBD1. J was trimmed by 4 bases and V by 0 bases; bases with no gene match: 5. Germline V CDR1 and CDR2: MNHNY, SVGAGI (reference sequence). The CDR3 has 15 residues. The DNA of the CDR3 is TGTGCCAGCAGTTACTCGGAAGGGGGCGGAGAGACCCAGTACTTC. Its protein product is CASSYSEGGGETQYF.

The table lists this clone with a few counts. The chain combines TRBV6-5 with TRBJ1-6; the match to TRBD1 covers 8 bases. Germline V lookup: CDR1 MNHEY, CDR2 SVGAGI. CDR3 length: 11 amino acids. After removal of 5 bases from V and 14 bases from J, the junction contained 2 bases not matched to a gene. The CDR3 sequence is CASSQQGALHF. In DNA form, the CDR3 reads TGTGCCAGCAGTCAACAGGGGGCCCTCCACTTT.